One sample yielded the 25 T cell receptor beta chains listed below, sequenced in a study of blood T cells in healthy people across ages. With a J-beta primer mix and a sample-barcoded 5' primer, a second PCR ran about 6 to 11 cycles. TCRdb recomputed calls from the 5' RACE reads with MiXCR, one row per CDR3 protein. The sample has about 1.8 million distinct CDR3 sequences, around 48% seen once. Sequencing was carried out using blood. These receptors were collected from a woman aged 35 to 49 in good health.

The chain employs TRBV24-1 and TRBJ2-5; no firm D call. V was pared by 5 bases and J by 1 base, with 13 bases between. This CDR3 comprises 15 residues. The germline V gene encodes CDR1 KGHDR and CDR2 SFDVKD. The CDR3 reads CATSADHQAQETQYF. DNA for the CDR3: TGTGCCACCAGTGCCGATCACCAGGCCCAAGAGACCCAGTACTTC.

This clonotype was detected a few times. The chain joins TRBV5-6 to TRBJ2-5; a weak D match, TRBD2 (5 bases). The J call may be wrong; the DNA end is better matched by TRBJ2-7. CDR1 and CDR2 (germline): SGHDT, YYEEEE. The length of the CDR3 is 14 residues. This CDR3 reads CASSVNTQRAEQYF. CDR3 coding DNA: TGTGCCAGCAGCGTAAACACTCAGAGGGCCGAGCAGTACTTC.

The table lists this clonotype with a few counts. The chain is built from TRBV4-1 and TRBJ2-5; no reliable D call. V lost 1 base and J 4 bases, leaving 13 bases between the germline ends. CDR3 length: 15 amino acids. CDR1 MGHRA and CDR2 YSYEKL come from the germline V gene. Written as DNA, the CDR3 is TGCGCCAGCAGCCAAGTTGAAGGAGTAGGAGAGACCCAGTACTTC. Residues: CASSQVEGVGETQYF.

The rearrangement joins TRBV27 to TRBJ1-2, with 9 bases aligning to TRBD1. This CDR3 contains 16 residues. The germline CDR1 and CDR2 sequences are MNHEY and SMNVEV (reference sequence). Trimming at V came to 7 bases and at J to 3 bases, leaving 12 bases not matched to a gene. The CDR3 is CASKTTGGGDYYGYTF. CDR3 DNA: TGTGCCAGCAAGACGACAGGGGGAGGCGACTACTATGGCTACACCTTC.

The chain is built from TRBV29-1 and TRBJ2-5, with D unresolved. V lost 0 bases, J lost 1 base, and 12 bases lay in between. Germline CDR1 is SQVTM and CDR2 is ANQGSEA. This CDR3 has 15 residues. DNA of the CDR3: TGCAGCGTTGAAGATCCAAACAGCTTCCAAGAGACCCAGTACTTC. Amino acids: CSVEDPNSFQETQYF.

The J gene is TRBJ1-5, the V gene TRBV20-1; D uncertain. Germline CDR1 is DFQATT and CDR2 is SNEGSKA (reference sequence). Trimming stripped 1 base from V and 0 bases from J, with 7 bases between. This CDR3 has 14 amino acids. In DNA, the CDR3 is TGCAGTGCTAGAGCTGCGGTTAGCAATCAGCCCCAGCATTTT. This sequence encodes CSARAAVSNQPQHF.

The J gene is TRBJ2-7, the V gene TRBV20-1; D not certain. CDR3 length: 14 amino acids. The germline V and J ends were trimmed by 0 bases and 3 bases, with 12 bases remaining between them. From germline, CDR1 is DFQATT and CDR2 SNEGSKA (reference sequence). In DNA form, the CDR3 reads TGCAGTGCTAGAGATCCCCAGCCCTTCTACGAGCAGTACTTC. Translation: CSARDPQPFYEQYF.

CDR3 region: CASSWGTPMNTEAFF. The CDR3 coding sequence is TGTGCCAGCAGTTGGGGGACCCCTATGAACACTGAAGCTTTCTTT. V gene TRBV27 combines with J gene TRBJ1-1, with D possibly TRBD1 on 5 matching bases. The CDR3 extends over 15 amino acids. V lost 4 bases to trimming and J lost 0 bases, with 12 bases between them. Germline V gives CDR1 MNHEY, CDR2 SMNVEV (reference sequence).

The chain links TRBV6-6 to TRBJ2-5, with a tentative D call TRBD2 (5 bases). Germline values: CDR1 MNHNY, CDR2 SVGAGI (reference sequence). This CDR3 contains 14 residues. V lost 8 bases to trimming and J lost 2 bases, with 15 bases between them. The CDR3 loop is CASDFSGRQETQYF. The CDR3 region has the DNA TGTGCCAGCGACTTTTCGGGAAGGCAAGAGACCCAGTACTTC.

V gene TRBV20-1 combines with J gene TRBJ2-1; TRBD2 agrees at 10 bases. Germline CDR1 reads DFQATT; CDR2 reads SNEGSKA (reference sequence). CDR3 length: 16 residues. V was pared by 2 bases and J by 8 bases, with 12 bases of the junction left unmatched. CDR3 in amino acids: CSARKAGGRRVHEQFF. The CDR3 coding sequence is TGCAGTGCTAGAAAAGCGGGGGGGCGTCGTGTCCATGAGCAGTTCTTC.

This chain joins TRBV5-6 and TRBJ1-2; 8 bases match TRBD1. Germline CDR1 and CDR2: SGHDT and YYEEEE. The trim removed 7 bases at V and 2 bases at J, leaving 10 bases unmatched. The CDR3 is 15 residues long. In DNA, the CDR3 is TGTGCCAGCTCGTCTACCCAGGGGGCGAACTATGGCTACACCTTC. It is translated as CASSSTQGANYGYTF. Full variable domain (remainder filled in from reference TRBV5-6 and TRBJ1-2): DAGVTQSPTHLIKTRGQQVTLRCSPKSGHDTVSWYQQALGQGPQFIFQYYEEEERQRGNFPDRFSGHQFPNYSSELNVNALLLGDSALYLCASSSTQGANYGYTFGSGTRLTVV.

The CDR3 DNA is TGTGCCAGCAGCTCATCTGGGACTAGAAGGTCAGATACGCAGTATTTT. Translation gives CASSSSGTRRSDTQYF. V usage is TRBV13 and J usage is TRBJ2-3; 8 bases match TRBD2. Per germline, CDR1 PRHDT and CDR2 FYEKMQ (reference sequence). The ends lost 4 bases at V and 4 bases at J; junction bases unmatched: 10. CDR3 length: 16 residues.

The chain employs TRBV20-1 and TRBJ2-1; 11 nucleotides align to TRBD1. J gave up 9 bases and V 5 bases, and 9 bases lay outside the gene matches. CDR1 is DFQATT and CDR2 is SNEGSKA in the germline V gene (reference sequence). The CDR3 extends over 14 amino acids. CDR3 loop: CSAGGQGALGEQFF. CDR3 nucleotides: TGCAGTGCTGGAGGACAGGGGGCTCTGGGTGAGCAGTTCTTC.

There are a few counts of this clonotype. The gene calls are TRBV5-1 and TRBJ2-1; 10 bases line up with TRBD2. Germline values: CDR1 SGHRS, CDR2 YFSETQ. Trimming at V came to 3 bases and at J to 7 bases, leaving 13 bases not matched to a gene. This CDR3 region has 17 residues. The CDR3 DNA reads TGCGCCAGCAGCTCCAATATACTAGCGGGAATGAGGAATGAGCAGTTCTTC. Protein sequence: CASSSNILAGMRNEQFF.

The rearrangement links TRBV2 to TRBJ2-1; D unresolved. Germline V gives CDR1 SNHLY, CDR2 FYNNEI. Trimming cost V 7 bases and J 4 bases, with 17 bases left between them. The CDR3 is 15 residues long. The DNA for the CDR3 is TGTGCCAGCAAGTACCAAGCCCCCAATTACAATGAGCAGTTCTTC. This gives the protein CASKYQAPNYNEQFF.

This clonotype was seen more than once but under ten times. This rearrangement joins TRBV7-8 to TRBJ2-7; a weak D match, TRBD1 (6 bases). The V end lost 4 bases, the J end lost 3 bases, and 13 bases lay between the germline ends. Germline loops: CDR1 SGHVS, CDR2 FQNEAQ. The CDR3 extends over 14 amino acids. The CDR3 DNA reads TGTGCCAGCAGCTGGCTCCGGGACAACTACGAGCAGTACTTC. Protein: CASSWLRDNYEQYF.

Only one count was recorded for this clonotype. This chain uses TRBV7-2 with TRBJ2-2; 8 positions match TRBD2. J gave up 6 bases and V 2 bases, and 11 bases lay outside the gene matches. The CDR3 covers 17 residues. The germline gives CDR1 SGHTA, CDR2 FQGNSA. Here the CDR3 DNA reads TGTGCCAGCAGCTTACGTCGGGGGGGGCTGCTATCCGGGGAGCTGTTTTTT. It codes for CASSLRRGGLLSGELFF.

The chain employs TRBV12-3 or TRBV12-4 and TRBJ2-7; TRBD1 matches 9 bases. This CDR3 spans 15 amino acids. V shed 9 bases and J 4 bases; nucleotides not matched to a gene: 13. Here the CDR3 DNA reads TGTGCCAGTACCACGAAGGGACAGGGTACGTACGAGCAGTACTTC. It codes for CASTTKGQGTYEQYF.

The chain has TRBV12-3 or TRBV12-4 and TRBJ2-2; either TRBD1 or TRBD2 may fit D (5 bases each). The CDR3 covers 15 residues. V lost 3 bases and J lost 3, with 11 bases in between. This chain's CDR3 is CASSFGGTHTGELFF. In DNA, the CDR3 is TGTGCCAGCAGTTTCGGTGGGACCCACACCGGGGAGCTGTTTTTT.

The chain links TRBV9 to TRBJ2-4, with unresolved D. Deletions cut 4 bases from V and 0 bases from J, with 20 bases between. The CDR3 has 18 residues. Germline CDR1 reads SGDLS; CDR2 reads YYNGEE. In DNA form, the CDR3 reads TGTGCCAGCAGCTCTCGATGGATGGGCGACCTAGCCAAAAACATTCAGTACTTC. Its translation is CASSSRWMGDLAKNIQYF.

This rearrangement joins TRBV4-1 to TRBJ2-3; 9 bases are a match to TRBD2. The V and J ends lost 0 bases and 5 bases, in that order; junction bases with no gene match: 9. The CDR3 has 17 amino acids. Germline V gene lookup returns CDR1 MGHRA and CDR2 YSYEKL. This chain's CDR3 is CASSQDRERGVVDTQYF. The CDR3 nucleotides read TGCGCCAGCAGCCAAGATCGGGAGCGGGGGGTCGTAGATACGCAGTATTTT.

The chain links TRBV12-5 to TRBJ2-1, with TRBD2 matching over 8 bases. Losses at the gene ends were 2 bases for V and 9 bases for J; bases not matched to a gene: 9. This CDR3 comprises 15 residues. The germline V gene encodes CDR1 LGHNT and CDR2 FRNRAP. The CDR3 reads CASGLRGGRDTEQFF. In nucleotides, the CDR3 is TGTGCTAGTGGTTTGCGGGGGGGCCGAGACACTGAGCAGTTCTTC.

This clonotype has more than one count but fewer than ten. The V gene is TRBV13, the J gene TRBJ2-7, with D perhaps TRBD1 or TRBD2 (6 bases each). This CDR3 region has 12 residues. CDR1 and CDR2 from the germline V gene are PRHDT and FYEKMQ (reference sequence). V lost 4 bases and J 10 bases, leaving 14 bases between the germline ends. This chain's CDR3 is CASSSGRQDQYF. The CDR3, as DNA: TGTGCCAGCAGCTCCGGGAGACAGGACCAGTACTTC.

This clonotype was recorded only once. The CDR3: CASGPEAGERETQYF. The CDR3 DNA reads TGTGCCAGCGGCCCGGAGGCGGGGGAGAGGGAGACCCAGTACTTC. The J gene is TRBJ2-5, the V gene TRBV27, with 7 bases identical to TRBD2. CDR1 is MNHEY and CDR2 is SMNVEV in the germline V gene (reference sequence). V lost 8 bases to trimming and J lost 5 bases; unmatched junction nucleotides: 14. The CDR3 loop spans 15 amino acids.

The V and J genes are TRBV29-1 and TRBJ2-3, with unresolved D. Between the trimmed V and J ends, which lost 4 bases and 2 bases, there was a span of 13 bases. Germline CDR1 is SQVTM and CDR2 is ANQGSEA. This CDR3 has 14 amino acids. This CDR3 reads CSVGIGLITDTQYF. The DNA for the CDR3 is TGCAGCGTTGGTATCGGCCTTATCACAGATACGCAGTATTTT.